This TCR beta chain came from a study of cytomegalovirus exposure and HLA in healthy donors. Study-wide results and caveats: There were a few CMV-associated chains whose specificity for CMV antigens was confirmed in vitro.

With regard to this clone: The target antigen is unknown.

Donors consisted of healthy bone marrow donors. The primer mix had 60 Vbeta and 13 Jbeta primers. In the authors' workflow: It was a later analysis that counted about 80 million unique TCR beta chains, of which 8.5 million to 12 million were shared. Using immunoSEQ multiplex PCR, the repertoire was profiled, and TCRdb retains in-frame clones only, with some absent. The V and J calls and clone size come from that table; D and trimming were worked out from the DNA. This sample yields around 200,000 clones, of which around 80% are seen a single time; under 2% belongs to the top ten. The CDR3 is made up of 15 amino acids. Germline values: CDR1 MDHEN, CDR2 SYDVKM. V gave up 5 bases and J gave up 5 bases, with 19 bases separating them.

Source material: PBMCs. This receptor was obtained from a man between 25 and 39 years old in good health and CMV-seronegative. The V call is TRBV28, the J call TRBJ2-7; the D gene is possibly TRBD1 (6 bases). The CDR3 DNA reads TGTGCCAGCAGTAGGGACCCCAGGGGACGCGACGAGCAGTACTTC. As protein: CASSRDPRGRDEQYF.